The present T cell receptor (beta chain) was sequenced within a study of T cells in Graves' hyperthyroidism and ophthalmopathy. This clonotype was detected ten times or more. Antigen: not known. Study results and limitations: Blood also held most thyroid clonotypes expanded beyond 0.001. Ophthalmopathy was separated from stable hyperthyroidism by a 13 V-J model. The model identified upcoming ophthalmopathy a median approximately six months ahead of onset.

The diagnoses drew upon clinical symptoms, serum thyroxine and TRAb, thyroid ultrasound and orbital computed tomography. The TCR beta CDR3 regions underwent amplification using RNA transcripts as the source. HTBI primers were the set used in a first-round RT-PCR of the TCR CDR3. Each CDR3 protein gets one entry after TCRdb re-called the multiplex PCR reads with MiXCR. The sample lists 300,000 to 400,000 distinct CDR3 sequences, 15% to 20% occurring once. Germline V gene data show CDR1 as SNHLY and CDR2 as FYNNEI. V lost 5 bases and J lost 4; bases outside the gene matches: 7. The CDR3 extends over 15 amino acids.

The receptor comes from a woman between 45 and 65 years old with Graves' hyperthyroidism. The chain couples TRBV2 to TRBJ2-1; 8 bases match TRBD2. The sample comprised blood. The chain's CDR3 is CASSFSGEGYNEQFF. The CDR3 DNA sequence: TGTGCCAGCAGTTTTAGCGGGGAGGGTTACAATGAGCAGTTCTTC.